This entry lists 28 T cell receptor beta chains sequenced from one sample in a study of T-cell memory formation after mild COVID-19. In TCRdb, the 5' RACE reads were re-called with MiXCR into one record per CDR3 protein. The table includes 300,000 to 350,000 distinct CDR3 sequences, roughly an eighth detected once. Sequenced: PBMCs or a T cell subset sorted from them (not recorded which). The receptor source for this set is a man aged 18 to 29 who had mild COVID-19 (a few samples of this study predate the infection). Cell type and time point are not known.

This clonotype occurred a few times. This rearrangement joins TRBV4-3 to TRBJ2-1; 8 nucleotides match TRBD2. CDR1 is LGHNA and CDR2 is YSLEER in the germline V gene. The CDR3 extends over 17 amino acids. Unmatched junction bases numbered 8, after V lost 0 bases and J lost 4 bases. CDR3 sequence (DNA): TGCGCCAGCAGCCAAGATCCAGGACGGGGGGGGTACAATGAGCAGTTCTTC. Its protein is CASSQDPGRGGYNEQFF.

This clonotype was seen a handful of times. This chain uses TRBV9 with TRBJ2-2; 8 bases map to TRBD2. V lost 8 bases to trimming and J lost 4 bases; unmatched junction nucleotides: 7. This CDR3 contains 14 residues. The germline V gene encodes CDR1 SGDLS and CDR2 YYNGEE. The CDR3 sequence: CASMAGGPTGELFF. As DNA, the CDR3 is TGTGCCAGTATGGCGGGGGGCCCCACCGGGGAGCTGTTTTTT.

The gene calls are TRBV4-3 and TRBJ1-3; D gene uncertain. CDR3 size: 14 residues. Trimming removed 0 bases at V and 4 bases at J, with 7 bases between. Germline assignment: CDR1 LGHNA and CDR2 YSLEER. The CDR3 DNA reads TGCGCCAGCAGCCAAGAACCGGGGGGAAACACCATATATTTT. Its translation is CASSQEPGGNTIYF.

This clonotype was recorded once. CDR3 DNA: TGTGCCAGCAGTGAAGGGCTAGCGGGGGGCCTCCTCAGTGAGCAGTTCTTC. Amino acid sequence: CASSEGLAGGLLSEQFF. The J gene is TRBJ2-1, the V gene TRBV2, with TRBD2 matching over 11 bases. After removal of 1 base from V and 9 bases from J, the junction contained 11 bases not matched to a gene. Germline V gene data show CDR1 as SNHLY and CDR2 as FYNNEI. This CDR3 contains 17 residues.

The chain is built from TRBV4-3 and TRBJ2-2, with 9 nucleotides matching TRBD2. Germline V CDR1 and CDR2: LGHNA, YSLEER. Germline trimming cut 0 bases from V and 7 bases from J; bases unmatched to any gene: 9. The CDR3 contains 17 residues. The CDR3 is CASSQDGGGLAIGELFF. CDR3 in DNA: TGCGCCAGCAGCCAAGATGGTGGGGGACTAGCAATCGGGGAGCTGTTTTTT.

This clonotype was counted between two and nine times. The V gene is TRBV11-2, the J gene TRBJ2-1; a weak D match, TRBD1 (5 bases). CDR3 length: 16 amino acids. Trimming pared 0 bases from V and 8 bases from J, leaving 17 bases between. Germline V gene sequence: CDR1 SGHAT, CDR2 FQNNGV. CDR3 protein: CASSLDHLDRSDEQFF. The CDR3 DNA reads TGTGCCAGCAGCTTAGATCATTTAGACAGATCGGATGAGCAGTTCTTC.

This clonotype was detected many times. The chain has TRBV9 and TRBJ1-1; D is unresolved. From germline, CDR1 is SGDLS and CDR2 YYNGEE. The CDR3 has 13 residues. Trimming pared 2 bases from V and 1 base from J, leaving 6 bases between. CDR3 sequence reads: CASSVGPNTEAFF. The CDR3 DNA follows: TGTGCCAGCAGCGTGGGCCCGAACACTGAAGCTTTCTTT.

This clonotype showed up many times. The chain recombines TRBV7-2 with TRBJ2-1; 12 bases line up with TRBD2. Germline V CDR1 and CDR2: SGHTA, FQGNSA. The CDR3 loop spans 15 amino acids. After removal of 5 bases from V and 5 bases from J, the junction contained 4 bases not matched to a gene. The chain's CDR3 is CASSPGLAGNNEQFF. In DNA, the CDR3 is TGTGCCAGCAGCCCCGGACTAGCGGGGAACAATGAGCAGTTCTTC.

This clonotype has just a few counts. The genes are TRBV3-1 and TRBJ2-5; D might be TRBD2 (6 bases). Trimming stripped 2 bases from V and 2 bases from J, with 9 bases between. This CDR3 comprises 14 residues. Germline-derived CDR1 and CDR2 are LGHDT and YNNKEL (reference sequence). Written as DNA, the CDR3 is TGTGCCAGCAGCCAACTAGGGACTCAAGAGACCCAGTACTTC. This codes for CASSQLGTQETQYF.

This clonotype was seen a handful of times. The V gene is TRBV5-1, the J gene TRBJ1-6, with unresolved D. The length of the CDR3 is 14 residues. The V end lost 0 bases, the J end lost 6 bases, and 7 bases lay between the germline ends. Germline CDR1 and CDR2: SGHRS and YFSETQ. The CDR3 region is CASSLEMRNSPLHF. For the CDR3, the DNA is TGCGCCAGCAGCTTGGAGATGCGTAATTCACCCCTCCACTTT.

This clonotype showed up just a few times. The V gene is TRBV6-5, the J gene TRBJ2-3, with a weak D call TRBD2 (6 bases). This CDR3 region has 16 residues. The ends were cut back, 5 bases at V and 3 bases at J, with 18 bases in the middle. CDR1 MNHEY and CDR2 SVGAGI come from the germline V gene. DNA for the CDR3: TGTGCCAGCAGTGCCCCCGGGAGCGGTGGTACAGATACGCAGTATTTT. Its translation: CASSAPGSGGTDTQYF.

Note on this clonotype: An end of the junction does not agree with germline; a read error may underlie this. The V gene is TRBV6-2 or TRBV6-3, the J gene TRBJ1-1; D not resolved. The CDR3 is made up of 13 amino acids. Germline V gives CDR1 MNHEY, CDR2 SVGEGT. The CDR3, as DNA: TGTGCCAGCAACCTAGAGGAGAACACTGAATCTTTCTTT. Translating gives CASNLEENTESFF.

This chain links TRBV2 with TRBJ2-3, with 12 bases fitting TRBD2. From germline, CDR1 is SNHLY and CDR2 FYNNEI. The CDR3 is made up of 15 amino acids. V trimming: 7 bases; J trimming: 3 bases; junction bases outside the gene matches: 5. In DNA, the CDR3 is TGTGCCAGCAACAGACTAGCGGGGGCTACAGATACGCAGTATTTT. Amino acid sequence: CASNRLAGATDTQYF.

The chain is built from TRBV18 and TRBJ1-1; 8 nucleotides align to TRBD1. Germline V gives CDR1 KGHSH, CDR2 LQKENI. The ends lost 3 bases at V and 5 bases at J; junction bases unmatched: 5. The CDR3 covers 14 residues. CDR3 coding DNA: TGTGCCAGCTCACCTCGTACAGGGGGGACTGAAGCTTTCTTT. Its protein is CASSPRTGGTEAFF.

The V and J genes are TRBV27 and TRBJ2-3, with 7 bases fitting TRBD2. The V gene end was trimmed by 6 bases and the J gene end by 1 base; junction bases not matched to a gene: 7. CDR1 is MNHEY, CDR2 SMNVEV, per germline (reference sequence). The CDR3 length is 15 residues. CDR3 sequence reads: CASRLLAGGTDTQYF. CDR3 coding DNA: TGTGCCAGCAGACTATTGGCGGGGGGCACAGATACGCAGTATTTT.

The sample holds a few counts of this clonotype. The J gene is TRBJ2-6, the V gene TRBV11-1; no clear D gene. Trimming took 3 bases from V and 0 from J, leaving 12 bases between them. This CDR3 has 17 residues. The germline CDR1 and CDR2 sequences are SGHAT and FQDESV (reference sequence). The CDR3 nucleotides are TGTGCCAGCAGCTTTACAGAGCTCCCCTCTGGGGCCAACGTCCTGACTTTC. Its translation: CASSFTELPSGANVLTF.

The chain uses TRBV3-1 and TRBJ2-7; TRBD2 matches 9 bases. J lost 3 bases, V lost 6 bases, and 6 bases had no gene match. CDR1 and CDR2 (germline): LGHDT, YNNKEL (reference sequence). This CDR3 has 14 residues. The CDR3 sequence is CASRKRGDLYEQYF. In DNA form, the CDR3 reads TGTGCCAGCAGGAAGCGGGGGGACCTCTACGAGCAGTACTTC.

This chain links TRBV5-1 with TRBJ1-5; tentatively, D is TRBD1 (6 bases). The CDR3 spans 15 residues. Trimming removed 1 base from V and 1 base from J, with 9 bases in between. The germline V gene has CDR1 SGHRS and CDR2 YFSETQ. The CDR3 sequence is CASSLSGQSNQPQHF. The CDR3 DNA reads TGCGCCAGCAGCTTGTCGGGACAAAGCAATCAGCCCCAGCATTTT.

This chain connects TRBV4-3 to TRBJ2-4; 11 bases agree with TRBD2. This CDR3 region has 18 residues. Looked up from germline, CDR1 is LGHNA and CDR2 is YSLEER. J was trimmed by 1 base and V by 0 bases; bases with no gene match: 5. In nucleotides, the CDR3 is TGCGCCAGCAGCCAAGATCGGACTAGCGGGTGGGCCAAAAACATTCAGTACTTC. This encodes CASSQDRTSGWAKNIQYF.

Concerning this clonotype itself: A clone one base away is much larger, so this may be a read error. This chain links TRBV29-1 with TRBJ2-5; TRBD1 agrees at 7 bases. Germline V gene sequence: CDR1 SQVTM, CDR2 ANQGSEA. The CDR3 sequence is 13 residues long. DNA of the CDR3: TGCAGCGTTGAAGACGGACAGGTGGTGACCCGGTACTTC. Residues: CSVEDGQVVTRYF.

The chain recombines TRBV25-1 with TRBJ1-5; tentatively, D is TRBD1 (6 bases). Germline CDR1 reads MGHDK; CDR2 reads SYGVNS. Trimming took off 8 bases at V and 5 bases at J, with 16 bases between the two ends. The CDR3 is made up of 14 amino acids. This CDR3 reads CASGGADEYQPQHF. CDR3 bases: TGTGCCAGCGGGGGGGCAGACGAGTATCAGCCCCAGCATTTT. Supplemented by reference TRBV25-1 and TRBJ1-5, the full variable domain reads EADIYQTPRYLVIGTGKKITLECSQTMGHDKMYWYQQDPGMELHLIHYSYGVNSTEKGDLSSESTVSRIRTEHFPLTLESARPSHTSQYLCASGGADEYQPQHFGDGTRLSIL.

This clonotype was seen ten or more times. The rearrangement joins TRBV28 to TRBJ2-7, with 7 bases lining up with TRBD1. This CDR3 spans 14 amino acids. From germline, CDR1 is MDHEN and CDR2 SYDVKM. Germline trimming cut 6 bases from V and 3 bases from J; bases unmatched to any gene: 8. The CDR3 is CASSLGTEHYEQYV. The CDR3 DNA follows: TGTGCCAGCAGCCTCGGGACAGAGCACTACGAGCAGTACGTC.

Notes on this clonotype: A read error is possible here, since a much larger clone lies one base away. The genes are TRBV28 and TRBJ2-7; a possible D gene is TRBD1 (7 bases). From germline, CDR1 is MDHEN and CDR2 SYDVKM. This CDR3 is 14 amino acids long. The CDR3: CSSSLSGGSYEQYF. The CDR3 region has the DNA TGTTCCAGCAGTTTATCAGGGGGGTCCTACGAGCAGTACTTC.

In this sample, this clonotype turned up once. Here the CDR3 reads CASSQEVAIYEQYF. The CDR3, as DNA: TGCGCCAGCAGCCAAGAAGTAGCTATCTACGAGCAGTACTTC. The gene calls are TRBV4-1 and TRBJ2-7; D unclear. The CDR3 is 14 residues long. V was trimmed by 0 bases and J by 3 bases, leaving 9 bases between them. Germline CDR1 reads MGHRA; CDR2 reads YSYEKL.

This sequence joins TRBV20-1 and TRBJ2-5; 9 positions agree with TRBD2. The V gene's germline CDR1 is DFQATT and CDR2 SNEGSKA (reference sequence). V shed 5 bases and J 5 bases; nucleotides not matched to a gene: 9. The CDR3 totals 14 residues. The CDR3 coding sequence is TGCAGTGCTGGCCGTGTAGCGGGGGAGGAGACCCAGTACTTC. Translated, it gives CSAGRVAGEETQYF.

This clonotype was detected many times. The chain couples TRBV24-1 to TRBJ2-1; 10 nucleotides agree with TRBD1. Losses at the gene ends were 7 bases for V and 8 bases for J; bases not matched to a gene: 7. Per germline, CDR1 KGHDR and CDR2 SFDVKD. The CDR3 runs 14 residues. The CDR3 DNA follows: TGTGCCACCAGCAGGGACAGGGGATTTGATGAGCAGTTCTTC. Amino acids: CATSRDRGFDEQFF.

The sample holds many counts of this clonotype. The rearrangement uses TRBV12-3 or TRBV12-4 and TRBJ2-5; the match to TRBD2 covers 7 bases. The CDR3 contains 14 residues. The V and J ends lost 7 bases and 4 bases, in that order; junction bases with no gene match: 9. DNA of the CDR3: TGTGCCAGCACTCAGGGAGGGTACGGAGAGACCCAGTACTTC. Residues: CASTQGGYGETQYF.

This clonotype was counted only a few times. The chain joins TRBV5-4 to TRBJ2-7; D gene uncertain. This CDR3 is 13 amino acids long. Germline loops: CDR1 SGHNT, CDR2 YYREEE (reference sequence). Trimming removed 5 bases from V and 5 bases from J, with 14 bases in between. The CDR3 loop is CASSLYTGHEQYF. CDR3 bases: TGTGCCAGCAGTCTTTACACCGGCCACGAGCAGTACTTC.